This passage covers 27 T cell receptor beta chains from one sample sequenced in a study of cytotoxic CD8 clonotypes in ibrutinib-treated CLL. Method: immunoSEQ multiplex PCR; TCRdb's copy keeps in-frame clones and lacks some. The sample has 13,000 to 15,000 clones, about two thirds seen once; the top ten hold under 6.5%. The sample consisted of PBMCs, taken before ibrutinib treatment. The receptor set was obtained from a human donor with chronic lymphocytic leukemia.

The V gene is TRBV6-4, the J gene TRBJ1-2, with D unclear. From germline, CDR1 is MRHNA and CDR2 SNTAGT. The ends were cut back, 5 bases at V and 5 bases at J, with 12 bases in the middle. The CDR3 is 13 amino acids. CDR3 sequence: CASSTDPGYGYTF. In DNA, the CDR3 is TGTGCCAGCAGTACCGATCCGGGGTATGGCTACACCTTC.

This clone was observed a handful of times. The chain uses TRBV6-1 and TRBJ1-3; a possible D gene is TRBD1 (5 bases). The CDR3 extends over 14 amino acids. Germline V gene sequence: CDR1 MNHNS, CDR2 SASEGT. The ends were cut back, 7 bases at V and 4 bases at J, with 14 bases in the middle. CDR3 protein: CASNGWGSGNTIYF. CDR3 bases: TGTGCCAGCAACGGGTGGGGGTCCGGAAACACCATATATTTT.

The chain carries TRBV7-6 and TRBJ2-7; unclear D gene. From germline, CDR1 is SGHVS and CDR2 FNYEAQ. V lost 4 bases, J lost 3 bases, and 7 bases lay in between. The CDR3 is 12 amino acids. Written as DNA, the CDR3 is TGTGCCAGCAGCTCCCGGAGCTACGAGCAGTACTTC. It codes for CASSSRSYEQYF.

V gene TRBV7-8 combines with J gene TRBJ2-5, with 9 bases aligning to TRBD1. Looked up from germline, CDR1 is SGHVS and CDR2 is FQNEAQ. This CDR3 has 15 residues. V dropped 6 bases and J dropped 5; count of bases not matched to a gene: 10. The DNA of the CDR3 is TGTGCCAGCAGACCCCGGACAGGGGTATGGGAGACCCAGTACTTC. It yields the protein CASRPRTGVWETQYF. Full variable domain (rest looked up from reference TRBV7-8 and TRBJ2-5): GAGVSQSPRYKVAKRGQDVALRCDPISGHVSLFWYQQALGQGPEFLTYFQNEAQLDKSGLPSDRFFAERPEGSVSTLKIQRTQQEDSAVYLCASRPRTGVWETQYFGPGTRLLVL.

A note on this clone: One end of the junction fails to match germline, which may point to a read error. V and J are TRBV5-6 and TRBJ2-7, with a possible D match to TRBD1 (8 bases). Germline V CDR1 and CDR2: SGHDT, YYEEEE. The length of the CDR3 is 13 residues. This CDR3 reads CASSWEGRGTGTF. The CDR3, as DNA: TGTGCCAGCAGCTGGGAGGGGCGGGGGACAGGAACGTTC.

V usage is TRBV5-1 and J usage is TRBJ2-7; D unclear. The CDR3 contains 9 residues. CDR1 and CDR2 (germline): SGHRS, YFSETQ. V was pared by 4 bases and J by 6 bases, with 2 bases between. CDR3 in amino acids: CASSSEQYF. CDR3 DNA sequence: TGCGCCAGCAGCAGCGAGCAGTACTTC.

This clone came up once. The chain has TRBV7-2 and TRBJ2-5; 10 bases line up with TRBD1. This CDR3 has 15 amino acids. Germline assignment: CDR1 SGHTA and CDR2 FQGNSA. V trimming: 0 bases; J trimming: 7 bases; junction bases outside the gene matches: 5. In DNA form, the CDR3 reads TGTGCCAGCAGCTTAGCCCACGGACAGGGGGGGACCCAGTACTTC. It codes for CASSLAHGQGGTQYF. The full variable domain, with the rest looked up from reference TRBV7-2 and TRBJ2-5, is GAGVSQSPSNKVTEKGKDVELRCDPISGHTALYWYRQSLGQGLEFLIYFQGNSAPDKSGLPSDRFSAERTGGSVSTLTIQRTQQEDSAVYLCASSLAHGQGGTQYFGPGTRLLVL.

CDR3 in amino acids: CASSLGAGAQETQYF. DNA of the CDR3: TGTGCCAGCAGCTTAGGGGCAGGGGCTCAGGAGACCCAGTACTTC. This chain connects TRBV7-8 to TRBJ2-5; maybe TRBD1 (6 bases). V lost 1 base and J 5 bases, leaving 14 bases between the germline ends. Germline V gene sequence: CDR1 SGHVS, CDR2 FQNEAQ. The CDR3 loop spans 15 amino acids. The full variable domain, completed using reference TRBV7-8 and TRBJ2-5, is GAGVSQSPRYKVAKRGQDVALRCDPISGHVSLFWYQQALGQGPEFLTYFQNEAQLDKSGLPSDRFFAERPEGSVSTLKIQRTQQEDSAVYLCASSLGAGAQETQYFGPGTRLLVL.

The genes are TRBV10-3 and TRBJ1-2, with 9 bases fitting TRBD1. Germline loops: CDR1 ENHRY, CDR2 SYGVKD. Trimming cost V 7 bases and J 3 bases; bases outside gene matches: 6. The length of the CDR3 is 14 residues. CDR3 sequence reads: CAITPRDRDYGYTF. For the CDR3, the DNA is TGTGCCATCACCCCCAGGGACAGGGACTATGGCTACACCTTC.

The chain links TRBV5-1 to TRBJ1-6; possible D gene TRBD1, 5 bases. Germline CDR1 reads SGHRS; CDR2 reads YFSETQ. V was trimmed by 4 bases and J by 9 bases, leaving 17 bases between them. The CDR3 length is 15 residues. CDR3 loop: CASSPRGGGVSPLHF. CDR3 in DNA: TGCGCCAGCAGCCCACGGGGCGGTGGGGTTTCACCCCTCCACTTT.

This clone has a handful of counts. V gene TRBV5-8 combines with J gene TRBJ1-6; the match to TRBD1 covers 7 bases. V gave up 4 bases and J gave up 6 bases; unmatched junction bases: 7. The germline V gene encodes CDR1 SGHTS and CDR2 YDEGEE. The CDR3 covers 15 residues. The CDR3 DNA sequence: TGTGCCAGCAGCGAGCGGACAGGCCGTAATTCACCCCTCCACTTT. It translates to CASSERTGRNSPLHF.

This chain uses TRBV29-1 with TRBJ1-1, with D uncertain. Germline CDR1 is SQVTM and CDR2 is ANQGSEA. The CDR3 is made up of 13 amino acids. Trimming pared 7 bases from V and 3 bases from J, leaving 15 bases between. The CDR3 DNA reads as TGCAGCGCTCAGTGGCGGCGAGACACTGAAGCTTTCTTT. This sequence encodes CSAQWRRDTEAFF.

V gene TRBV2 combines with J gene TRBJ2-7; no clear D. V lost 6 bases and J lost 7, with 10 bases in between. There are 11 residues in the CDR3. CDR1 is SNHLY and CDR2 is FYNNEI in the germline V gene. CDR3 nucleotides: TGTGCCAGCAGGGAGATGGGTGAGCAGTACTTC. This encodes CASREMGEQYF.

This clone has just a few counts. The chain joins TRBV11-3 to TRBJ2-2, with 8 bases matching TRBD2. Trimming at V came to 3 bases and at J to 5 bases, leaving 2 bases not matched to a gene. Germline assignment: CDR1 SGHNT and CDR2 YENEEA. This CDR3 has 14 amino acids. The CDR3 DNA is TGTGCCAGCAGCTTTCCGGGGGGGACCGGGGAGCTGTTTTTT. Its translation: CASSFPGGTGELFF.

This chain uses TRBV10-3 with TRBJ2-2; D gene ambiguous. Deletions cut 8 bases from V and 0 bases from J, with 7 bases between. The CDR3 contains 13 residues. Per germline, CDR1 ENHRY and CDR2 SYGVKD. CDR3 in amino acids: CAIAVPNTGELFF. The CDR3 DNA reads as TGTGCCATCGCGGTCCCGAACACCGGGGAGCTGTTTTTT.

Regarding this clone: One end of the junction varies from germline; a read error may be responsible. The V gene is TRBV11-2, the J gene TRBJ2-1, with D possibly TRBD2 on 7 matching bases. The CDR3 loop spans 15 amino acids. CDR1 SGHAT and CDR2 FQNNGV come from the germline V gene. Written as DNA, the CDR3 is TGTGCCAGCAGCTTAGGGGGGGGCTCCCACAATGAGCAGTTCTTC. Translation: CASSLGGGSHNEQFF.

In this sample, this clone turned up a few times. The chain is built from TRBV28 and TRBJ1-3, with a possible D match to TRBD1 (6 bases). Germline loops: CDR1 MDHEN, CDR2 SYDVKM. The CDR3 sequence is 14 residues long. V was shortened by 8 bases and J by 0 bases, with 11 bases between the two germline ends. In DNA form, the CDR3 reads TGTGCCAGCCGGGAGGGGGACTCTGGAAACACCATATATTTT. It translates to CASREGDSGNTIYF.

The chain recombines TRBV7-9 with TRBJ1-2; D gene ambiguous. V lost 1 base and J 3 bases, leaving 6 bases between the germline ends. Germline values: CDR1 SEHNR, CDR2 FQNEAQ (reference sequence). CDR3 length: 13 residues. The CDR3 region is CASSLGWDYGYTF. The CDR3 nucleotides read TGTGCCAGCAGCTTAGGATGGGACTATGGCTACACCTTC.

The CDR3 DNA reads as TGTGCCAGCAGCCCCCGTAGCAGGGGCTGGGAGACCCAGTACTTC. Translated, it gives CASSPRSRGWETQYF. The V call is TRBV13, the J call TRBJ2-5; possible D gene TRBD1, 6 bases. The CDR3 is made up of 15 amino acids. CDR1 and CDR2 from the germline V gene are PRHDT and FYEKMQ (reference sequence). The ends were cut back, 5 bases at V and 5 bases at J, with 18 bases in the middle.

The genes are TRBV11-3 and TRBJ2-5, with a tentative D call TRBD2 (6 bases). Deletions cut 3 bases from V and 5 bases from J, with 13 bases between. This CDR3 is built from 14 residues. The germline V gene encodes CDR1 SGHNT and CDR2 YENEEA. Written as DNA, the CDR3 is TGTGCCAGCAGCTTTATAGGGGCGGGGGAGACCCAGTACTTC. This encodes CASSFIGAGETQYF. Full variable domain (remainder filled in from reference TRBV11-3 and TRBJ2-5): EAGVVQSPRYKIIEKKQPVAFWCNPISGHNTLYWYLQNLGQGPELLIRYENEEAVDDSQLPKDRFSAERLKGVDSTLKIQPAELGDSAVYLCASSFIGAGETQYFGPGTRLLVL.

V and J are TRBV4-2 and TRBJ2-3; TRBD2 matches 7 bases. CDR1 is LGHNA, CDR2 YNFKEQ, per germline. The CDR3 is made up of 16 amino acids. V was pared by 0 bases and J by 7 bases, with 10 bases of the junction left unmatched. The CDR3 loop is CASSQDSASGAYTQYF. Written as DNA, the CDR3 is TGTGCCAGCAGCCAAGATTCGGCTAGCGGAGCCTATACGCAGTATTTT.

The chain uses TRBV6-6 and TRBJ2-5; weak D call: TRBD1 (5 bases). Germline V gene sequence: CDR1 MNHNY, CDR2 SVGAGI (reference sequence). With 7 bases removed from V and 1 base from J, the gap between germline ends came to 7 bases. The CDR3 loop spans 12 amino acids. CDR3 bases: TGTGCCAGCAAGACAGCCCAAGAGACCCAGTACTTC. Its translation: CASKTAQETQYF.

The CDR3 DNA follows: TGTGCCAGCAGTGAATGGGGGGCAGCTGAAGCTTTCTTT. Its protein is CASSEWGAAEAFF. The chain employs TRBV25-1 and TRBJ1-1; TRBD1 might be the D (6 bases). Germline lookup yields CDR1 MGHDK and CDR2 SYGVNS. The CDR3 totals 13 residues. V gave up 1 base and J gave up 6 bases, with 9 bases separating them. The whole variable domain, filled in from reference TRBV25-1 and TRBJ1-1, reads EADIYQTPRYLVIGTGKKITLECSQTMGHDKMYWYQQDPGMELHLIHYSYGVNSTEKGDLSSESTVSRIRTEHFPLTLESARPSHTSQYLCASSEWGAAEAFFGQGTRLTVV.

The rearrangement links TRBV7-6 to TRBJ2-2; D is possibly TRBD2 (5 bases). This CDR3 is 17 amino acids long. V lost 0 bases and J 6 bases, leaving 17 bases between the germline ends. The V gene's germline CDR1 is SGHVS and CDR2 FNYEAQ. CDR3: CASSLAPTRARPGELFF. Here the CDR3 DNA reads TGTGCCAGCAGCTTAGCCCCCACGAGGGCGCGGCCCGGGGAGCTGTTTTTT.

The chain has TRBV6-5 and TRBJ2-2, with D possibly matching TRBD1 (6 bases). This CDR3 region has 12 residues. V was cut by 4 bases and J by 6 bases, with 6 bases left in between. Germline loops: CDR1 MNHEY, CDR2 SVGAGI. The CDR3, as DNA: TGTGCCAGCAGTTGGGGGCCCGGGGAGCTGTTTTTT. Encoded protein: CASSWGPGELFF.

The CDR3 coding sequence is TGTGCCAGCAGTGCACCCGACAGTGCAACTAATGAAAAACTGTTTTTT. Translation: CASSAPDSATNEKLFF. The chain employs TRBV6-6 and TRBJ1-4; TRBD1 is a possible D gene (5 bases). Germline V gene data show CDR1 as MNHNY and CDR2 as SVGAGI (reference sequence). V shed 5 bases and J shed 0 bases, with 13 bases lying between them. The CDR3 is 16 residues long.

This chain joins TRBV28 and TRBJ1-4; 8 positions match TRBD1. Trimming removed 8 bases from V and 7 bases from J; junction bases left unmatched: 9. Germline CDR1 reads MDHEN; CDR2 reads SYDVKM. The CDR3 runs 14 residues. The CDR3 sequence is CASFGTGEGEKLFF. CDR3 in DNA: TGTGCCAGCTTCGGGACAGGAGAGGGTGAAAAACTGTTTTTT.